The next 4 T cell receptor beta chains were all read from a single sample in a study of blood T cell repertoires in COVID-19. Data came from immunoSEQ multiplex PCR; TCRdb stores just in-frame clones and leaves some out. The sample lists around 180,000 clones; around 89% were seen once. The sample comprised peripheral blood. The receptors come from a woman younger than 45 with acute or convalescent COVID-19.

The sample holds one count of this clone. Here the CDR3 DNA reads TGTGCCAGCAGCCCCAAAGCCGTAGCTGAGCAGTTCTTC. This codes for CASSPKAVAEQFF. V and J are TRBV11-3 and TRBJ2-1; D unresolved. Trimming stripped 5 bases from V and 9 bases from J, with 14 bases between. The length of the CDR3 is 13 residues. CDR1 is SGHNT and CDR2 is YENEEA in the germline V gene.

This chain connects TRBV10-2 to TRBJ2-5; D ambiguous. The germline CDR1 and CDR2 sequences are WSHSY and SAAADI. The V and J ends lost 1 base and 7 bases respectively, with 10 bases between them. The CDR3 contains 13 residues. The CDR3 spells CASSEYPTGTQYF. In DNA, the CDR3 is TGCGCCAGCAGTGAGTACCCTACGGGGACCCAGTACTTC.

The V gene is TRBV5-4, the J gene TRBJ2-2; maybe TRBD2 (5 bases). Trimming pared 3 bases from V and 7 bases from J, leaving 13 bases between. Germline CDR1 is SGHNT and CDR2 is YYREEE (reference sequence). The CDR3 sequence is 14 residues long. The CDR3 DNA reads TGTGCCAGCAGCTCCCCTCTAGGGAGCGGGGAGCTGTTTTTT. This sequence encodes CASSSPLGSGELFF.

The chain is built from TRBV5-6 and TRBJ2-5, with D tentatively TRBD1 (5 bases). Germline lookup yields CDR1 SGHDT and CDR2 YYEEEE. The CDR3 covers 13 residues. The V gene lost 5 bases and the J gene lost 3 bases, with 11 bases spanning the gap. In DNA form, the CDR3 reads TGTGCCAGCAGTCAGGGTCGCGAAGAGACCCAGTACTTC. Translating it yields CASSQGREETQYF. The full variable domain, with the rest looked up from reference TRBV5-6 and TRBJ2-5, is DAGVTQSPTHLIKTRGQQVTLRCSPKSGHDTVSWYQQALGQGPQFIFQYYEEEERQRGNFPDRFSGHQFPNYSSELNVNALLLGDSALYLCASSQGREETQYFGPGTRLLVL.